What follows describes a single TCR beta chain. It has no known antigen specificity. No base qualities exist here, and no much larger clone lies one base off it. The data stem from a study of T cells in Graves' hyperthyroidism and ophthalmopathy (dated by TCRdb to between 2017 and 2020). Study-wide context: A discovery cohort of roughly 96 patients, about 43 with Graves' ophthalmopathy and approximately 55 with stable Graves' hyperthyroidism, was used to find distinguishing TCR V-J signatures. After blood sampling, hyperthyroidism patients were treated with methimazole at a starting dose of 30 mg daily, and ophthalmopathy patients were treated with high-dose intravenous methylprednisolone. TCR Vbeta CDR3 sequencing of some 140 peripheral blood samples (roughly 41 ophthalmopathy, 75 to 80 hyperthyroidism and approximately 17 progressor patients) is reported in the paper. An independent validation cohort of fewer than 20 hyperthyroidism patients and some 15 patients who later progressed to ophthalmopathy tested prospective prediction of ophthalmopathy. Thyroid tissue and blood T-cell repertoires from about 6 Graves' hyperthyroidism patients were also compared in the study. For training and testing, the 100 or so patients in the discovery cohort were randomly divided in a 7:3 ratio. Paper-wide results and their limitations: In cross-validation, a model built on a 13 V-J signature told ophthalmopathy apart from stable hyperthyroidism with roughly 87% sensitivity and around 84% specificity, and in testing the same model reached 80%/75%. No statistical method was used to fix the sample size in advance, and group allocation was not hidden from the investigators. Most expanded thyroid clonotypes (frequency above 0.001) were also found in blood, which suggests that blood repertoires may mirror thyroid immune responses. In validation, the model predicted progression to ophthalmopathy a median of 6.5 months before onset, with about 64% sensitivity and just under 75% specificity.

CDR1 MNHNS and CDR2 SASEGT are derived from the germline V gene. The V and J ends are trimmed by 6 bases and 4 bases, leaving 16 bases between them. The CDR3 measures 15 amino acids from cysteine to phenylalanine. Only the CDR3 portion is preserved as DNA: 45 bases, with reading frame beginning at the first base. TCR beta CDR3 regions were amplified from RNA transcripts. A first-round RT-PCR of the TCR CDR3 used the HTBI primer set with the Qiagen OneStep RT-PCR kit. Libraries were constructed in a second round of multiplex PCR, after which size selection and purification were performed. Sequencing of the libraries was done on an Illumina HiSeq2000 using paired-end 100 bp reads. On the authors' methods: SOAPnuke was used to process the raw data, removing reads that contained adapters or uncalled bases, had a mean Phred below 15, or lacked an exact match to the constant primer or identifier. High-quality paired reads were merged with COPE v1.2.5, and unique nucleotide sequences were defined as clonotypes. Clonotypes were aligned to IMGT TRBV, TRBD and TRBJ reference segments using MiTCR v1.1. The analysis included only V-J combinations with a frequency above 0.0001, which together covered roughly 99% of the repertoires. A TCS score was defined as the ratio between F50 (clonal expansion) and ExV (chaos), using BLOSUM62-based TCRdist between CDR3 peptides within each V-J. Welch's t-statistics and random forest reduced some 510 V-J features to fewer than 15, which were used in a naive Bayes classifier (R e1071). The Morisita-Horn index was used to measure how similar the thyroid and blood repertoires were. The raw public reads went through TCRdb reprocessing: fastp at Q25, MiXCR clone calling, in-frame beta chains kept. Each CDR3 protein appears once, grouped with its most common genes and DNA. In this record, the V and J calls reflect TCRdb's handling and not the investigators' own analysis. A total of over 650,000 distinct CDR3 sequences appear in this sample, over 40% of them only once. Jointly, the top ten make up 7% to 7.5% of the sample.

Patients with uncontrolled infections, other autoimmune diseases, pregnancy or lactation were excluded. Diagnoses were established on the basis of clinical symptoms, serum thyroxine and TRAb, thyroid ultrasound, and orbital computed tomography. Total RNA was extracted with Trizol reagent, and quality was checked on an Agilent 2100 Bioanalyzer. This TCR was recovered from an adult man with Graves' disease, either hyperthyroidism or ophthalmopathy (not recorded which). This sequence uses TRBV6-1 and TRBJ1-3, and the D gene may be TRBD1, 5 bases matching. Sequencing was carried out using peripheral blood or thyroid tissue (not recorded which). The sequenced DNA: TGTGCCAGCAGCCCGACAGTACCGTTGGGAAACACCATATATTTT. This gives the protein CASSPTVPLGNTIYF.